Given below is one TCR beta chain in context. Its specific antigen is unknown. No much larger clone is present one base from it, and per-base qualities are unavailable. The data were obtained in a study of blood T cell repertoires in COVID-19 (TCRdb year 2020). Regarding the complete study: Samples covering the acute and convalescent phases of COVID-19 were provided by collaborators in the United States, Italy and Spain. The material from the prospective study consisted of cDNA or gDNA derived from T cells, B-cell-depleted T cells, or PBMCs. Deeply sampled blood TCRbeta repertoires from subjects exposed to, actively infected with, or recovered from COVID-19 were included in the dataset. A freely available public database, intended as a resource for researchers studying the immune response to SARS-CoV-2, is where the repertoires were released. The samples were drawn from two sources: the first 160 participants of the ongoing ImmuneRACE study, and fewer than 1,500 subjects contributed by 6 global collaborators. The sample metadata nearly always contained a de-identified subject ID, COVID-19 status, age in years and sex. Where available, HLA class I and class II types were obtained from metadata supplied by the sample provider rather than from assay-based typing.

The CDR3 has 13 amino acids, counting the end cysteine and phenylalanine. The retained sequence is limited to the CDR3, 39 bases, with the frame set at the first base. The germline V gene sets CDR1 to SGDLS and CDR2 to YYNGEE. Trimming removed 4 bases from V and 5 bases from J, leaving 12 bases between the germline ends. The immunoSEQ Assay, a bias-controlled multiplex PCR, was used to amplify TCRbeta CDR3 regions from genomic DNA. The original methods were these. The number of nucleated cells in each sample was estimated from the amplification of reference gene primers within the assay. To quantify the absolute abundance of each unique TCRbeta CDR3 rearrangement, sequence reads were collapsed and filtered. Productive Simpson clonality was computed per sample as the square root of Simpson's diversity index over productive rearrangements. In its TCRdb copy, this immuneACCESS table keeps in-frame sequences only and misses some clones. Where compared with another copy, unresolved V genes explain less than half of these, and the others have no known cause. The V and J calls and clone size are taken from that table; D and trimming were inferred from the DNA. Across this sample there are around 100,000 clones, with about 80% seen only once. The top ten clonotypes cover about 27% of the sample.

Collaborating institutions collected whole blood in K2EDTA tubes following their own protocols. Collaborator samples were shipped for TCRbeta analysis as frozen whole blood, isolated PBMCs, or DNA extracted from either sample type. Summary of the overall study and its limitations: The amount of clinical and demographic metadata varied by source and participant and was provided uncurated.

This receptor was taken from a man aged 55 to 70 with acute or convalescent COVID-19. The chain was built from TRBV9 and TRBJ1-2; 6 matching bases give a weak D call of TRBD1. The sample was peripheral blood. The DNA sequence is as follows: TGTGCCAGCAGCTCCGGGACACCATATGGCTACACCTTC. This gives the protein CASSSGTPYGYTF. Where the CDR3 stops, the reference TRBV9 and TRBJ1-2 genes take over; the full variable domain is DSGVTQTPKHLITATGQRVTLRCSPRSGDLSVYWYQQSLDQGLQFLIQYYNGEERAKGNILERFSAQQFPDLHSELNLSSLELGDSALYFCASSSGTPYGYTFGSGTRLTVV.